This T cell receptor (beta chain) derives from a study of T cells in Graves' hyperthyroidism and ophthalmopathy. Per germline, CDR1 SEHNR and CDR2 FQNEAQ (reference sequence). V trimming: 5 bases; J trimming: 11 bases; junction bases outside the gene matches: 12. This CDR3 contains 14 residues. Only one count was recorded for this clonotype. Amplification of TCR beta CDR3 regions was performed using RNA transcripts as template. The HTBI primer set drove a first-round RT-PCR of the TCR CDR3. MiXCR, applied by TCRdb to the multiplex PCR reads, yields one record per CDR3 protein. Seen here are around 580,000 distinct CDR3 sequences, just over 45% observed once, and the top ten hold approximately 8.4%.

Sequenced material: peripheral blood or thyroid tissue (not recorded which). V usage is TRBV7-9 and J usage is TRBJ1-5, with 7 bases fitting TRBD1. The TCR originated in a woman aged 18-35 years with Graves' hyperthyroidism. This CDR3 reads CASSQPGGGETQHF. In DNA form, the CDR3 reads TGTGCCAGCAGCCAACCAGGGGGTGGTGAGACCCAGCATTTT. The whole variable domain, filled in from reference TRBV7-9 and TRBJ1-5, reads DTGVSQNPRHKITKRGQNVTFRCDPISEHNRLYWYRQTLGQGPEFLTYFQNEAQLEKSRLLSDRFSAERPKGSFSTLEIQRTEQGDSAMYLCASSQPGGGETQHFGDGTRLSIL.